A single sample is the source of the 5 T cell receptor beta chains below, sequenced in a study of T cells expressing NK-cell markers. Following a re-call of the 5' RACE reads, TCRdb has one entry per CDR3 protein and lacks DNA. This repertoire includes 300,000 to 500,000 distinct CDR3 sequences. The sequencing sample was made of blood T cells: a sorted CD56 or NKG2C T cell subset, CD4+ or CD8+ T cells, or bulk PBMC T cells (not recorded which). These receptors originate from a woman aged 45 to 65 in good health.

The rearrangement links TRBV7-6 to TRBJ1-1. Germline CDR1 is SGHVS and CDR2 is FNYEAQ. The CDR3 is 16 amino acids. The CDR3 protein is CASSLSRAGSNTEAFF.

The V call is TRBV10-3, the J call TRBJ2-1; TCRdb's D call of TRBD1 is untestable without DNA. Per germline, CDR1 ENHRY and CDR2 SYGVKD. There are 16 residues in the CDR3. CDR3 region: CAISELRAAPGDEQFF.

The chain combines TRBV3-1 with TRBJ2-5; TCRdb's D call of TRBD2 is untestable without DNA. CDR3 length: 15 amino acids. Germline V gene lookup returns CDR1 LGHDT and CDR2 YNNKEL (reference sequence). CDR3 in amino acids: CASSQGLVSSETQYF.

The chain joins TRBV5-1 to TRBJ2-2. The CDR3 runs to 14 residues. Germline-derived CDR1 and CDR2 are SGHRS and YFSETQ. The CDR3 spells CASSLLGVTGELFF.

The V call is TRBV14, the J call TRBJ2-1; TCRdb outputs TRBD1, but without DNA this stays unchecked. Germline CDR1 and CDR2: SGHDN and FVKESK. The CDR3 is 13 amino acids. The CDR3 loop is CASSQDLQGEQFF.